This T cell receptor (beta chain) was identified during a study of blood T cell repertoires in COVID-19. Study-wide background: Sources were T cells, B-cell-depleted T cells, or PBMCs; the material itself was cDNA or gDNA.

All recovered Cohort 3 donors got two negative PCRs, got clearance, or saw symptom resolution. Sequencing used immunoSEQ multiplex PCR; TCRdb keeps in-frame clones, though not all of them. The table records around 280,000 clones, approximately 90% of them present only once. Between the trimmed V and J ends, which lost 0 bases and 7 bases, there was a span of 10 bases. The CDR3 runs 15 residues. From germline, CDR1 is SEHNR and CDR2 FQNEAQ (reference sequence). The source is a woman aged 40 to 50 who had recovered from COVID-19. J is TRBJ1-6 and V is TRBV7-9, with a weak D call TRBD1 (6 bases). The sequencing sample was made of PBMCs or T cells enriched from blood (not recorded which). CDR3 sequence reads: CASSLALTGNSPLHF. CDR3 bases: TGTGCCAGCAGCTTAGCGCTTACAGGGAATTCACCCCTCCACTTT.